These 15 T cell receptor beta chains were sequenced from one sample in a study of quantifying T cell responses using KT2 cells. Study-wide background: Reverse transcription used primers in the TCR alpha and beta constant regions.

Each cDNA got a UMI-containing oligo ligated at its 3' end. First-round PCR used around 4 cycles and beta primers RC1.1 and RC1.2 covering TRBC1 and TRBC2. TCRdb independently ran MiXCR on the UMI-ligation and nested PCR reads; one entry per CDR3 protein. The sample has tens of thousands of distinct CDR3 sequences; roughly 7.2% are singletons. Sequencing used PBMCs spiked with cells of the T cell clone KT2. Receptors were obtained from a human donor.

This clonotype is deemed medium-sized. This chain uses TRBV30 with TRBJ1-2; no clear D. Trimming took 5 bases from V and 2 from J, leaving 9 bases between them. CDR3 length equals 12 residues. Germline V gives CDR1 GTSNPN, CDR2 SVGIG (reference sequence). DNA of the CDR3: TGTGCCTGGTCGGGTCCCAACTATGGCTACACCTTC. Encoded protein: CAWSGPNYGYTF.

This clonotype was picked up a small number of times. CDR3 loop: CANPAGTSGRKIGDIQYF. The CDR3 DNA sequence: TGCGCCAACCCGGCCGGGACTAGCGGGAGAAAGATCGGGGACATTCAGTACTTC. The chain couples TRBV5-1 to TRBJ2-4; 14 positions agree with TRBD2. The CDR3 has 18 residues. The trim removed 9 bases at V and 8 bases at J, leaving 19 bases unmatched. Germline CDR1 is SGHRS and CDR2 is YFSETQ.

This clonotype was counted ten times or more. The V and J genes are TRBV4-1 and TRBJ1-6; 7 bases match TRBD1. The trim removed 4 bases at V and 3 bases at J, leaving 15 bases unmatched. The germline gives CDR1 MGHRA, CDR2 YSYEKL. CDR3 length: 19 residues. The CDR3 is CASSPPAGRRQGYNSPLHF. The CDR3 DNA sequence: TGCGCCAGCAGCCCCCCTGCAGGGCGACGACAGGGCTATAATTCACCCCTCCACTTT.

The table lists this clonotype with many counts. The V and J genes are TRBV5-4 and TRBJ2-3; the D gene is possibly TRBD1 (6 bases). In germline, CDR1 is SGHNT, CDR2 YYREEE (reference sequence). Trimming took 2 bases from V and 1 from J, leaving 8 bases between them. The CDR3 length is 14 residues. The CDR3 region is CASSFGGGTDTQYF. CDR3 nucleotide sequence: TGTGCCAGCAGCTTTGGGGGCGGCACAGATACGCAGTATTTT.

This clonotype was found many times. The rearrangement joins TRBV7-2 to TRBJ1-1; D might be TRBD1 (6 bases). The CDR3 contains 14 residues. Trimming removed 4 bases from V and 3 bases from J, with 12 bases in between. The V gene's germline CDR1 is SGHTA and CDR2 FQGNSA. The CDR3 region is CASSSYREDTEAFF. The CDR3 DNA is TGTGCCAGCAGCTCTTACAGGGAGGACACTGAAGCTTTCTTT.

This clonotype was seen a handful of times. The chain links TRBV12-3 or TRBV12-4 to TRBJ2-1; possible D gene TRBD2, 6 bases. Trimming shortened V by 5 bases and J by 4 bases, and 12 bases separated the two germline ends. CDR3 length equals 14 residues. CDR3 DNA sequence: TGTGCCAGCAGTAACGGGGGAAGTTACAATGAGCAGTTCTTC. As protein: CASSNGGSYNEQFF.

The sample holds many counts of this clonotype. The chain combines TRBV13 with TRBJ1-2, with TRBD1 matching over 9 bases. The CDR3 spans 15 residues. Germline assignment: CDR1 PRHDT and CDR2 FYEKMQ (reference sequence). Trimming at V came to 4 bases and at J to 2 bases, leaving 5 bases not matched to a gene. CDR3 DNA sequence: TGTGCCAGCAGCTGGGGACAGGGCCACAACTATGGCTACACCTTC. Its translation: CASSWGQGHNYGYTF. The full variable domain, with the rest looked up from reference TRBV13 and TRBJ1-2, is AAGVIQSPRHLIKEKRETATLKCYPIPRHDTVYWYQQGPGQDPQFLISFYEKMQSDKGSIPDRFSAQQFSDYHSELNMSSLELGDSALYFCASSWGQGHNYGYTFGSGTRLTVV.

This clonotype was counted many times. The V and J genes are TRBV7-9 and TRBJ1-1, with 8 bases lining up with TRBD1. This CDR3 spans 14 amino acids. J gave up 4 bases and V 7 bases, and 8 bases lay outside the gene matches. Looked up from germline, CDR1 is SEHNR and CDR2 is FQNEAQ (reference sequence). The CDR3: CASTIRGLGTEAFF. As DNA, the CDR3 is TGTGCCAGCACCATCAGGGGGCTGGGCACTGAAGCTTTCTTT.

This clonotype was seen ten or more times. The rearrangement joins TRBV12-3 or TRBV12-4 to TRBJ1-1, with TRBD1 matching 8 bases. The CDR3 extends over 13 amino acids. With V trimmed by 7 bases and J by 3 bases, 4 bases remained unmatched. CDR3 in amino acids: CASNRGGDTEAFF. The CDR3 nucleotides read TGTGCCAGCAACAGGGGGGGCGACACTGAAGCTTTCTTT.

The chain has TRBV24-1 and TRBJ2-1; D is tentatively TRBD1 or TRBD2 (6 bases each). CDR1 is KGHDR and CDR2 is SFDVKD in the germline V gene. The CDR3 sequence is 14 residues long. Trimming pared 10 bases from V and 3 bases from J, leaving 15 bases between. CDR3 region: CATKGGPLYNEQFF. Written as DNA, the CDR3 is TGTGCCACTAAAGGGGGGCCCCTCTACAATGAGCAGTTCTTC.

This clonotype occurred a few times. The chain carries TRBV12-3 or TRBV12-4 and TRBJ1-2; no clear D gene. The CDR3 sequence is 12 residues long. V was shortened by 0 bases and J by 8 bases, with 7 bases between the two germline ends. CDR3 coding DNA: TGTGCCAGCAGTTTAGCGCTCGGCGGCTACACCTTC. It is translated as CASSLALGGYTF.

This clonotype was found a few times. This rearrangement joins TRBV24-1 to TRBJ2-5; D might be TRBD1 (6 bases). Trimming cost V 5 bases and J 0 bases, with 6 bases left between them. The CDR3 covers 13 residues. The germline gives CDR1 KGHDR, CDR2 SFDVKD. DNA of the CDR3: TGTGCCACCAGTGCAGGGGACCAAGAGACCCAGTACTTC. As protein: CATSAGDQETQYF.

This clonotype has only a few counts. The chain employs TRBV4-1 and TRBJ2-6; 10 bases fit TRBD1. V lost 0 bases, J lost 2 bases, and 4 bases stayed unmatched. Germline loops: CDR1 MGHRA, CDR2 YSYEKL. CDR3 length: 18 amino acids. CDR3 in amino acids: CASSQDLDRGPGANVLTF. CDR3 bases: TGCGCCAGCAGCCAAGATCTAGACAGGGGGCCTGGGGCCAACGTCCTGACTTTC.

In regard to this clonotype: Just one base apart from a much larger clone, this may be a read error. V is TRBV19 and J is TRBJ2-3; a possible D gene is TRBD2 (5 bases). V shed 5 bases and J shed 3 bases, with 27 bases lying between them. In germline, CDR1 is LNHDA, CDR2 SQIVND (reference sequence). The CDR3 has 19 residues. The CDR3 DNA reads TGTGCCAGTAGTCCCGAGTTCGGAGAGGGAGTCGGCGTTACAGATACGCAGTATTTT. This gives the protein CASSPEFGEGVGVTDTQYF.

This clonotype was recorded at least ten times. The chain joins TRBV20-1 to TRBJ2-5, with TRBD2 as a possible D gene (5 bases). Germline V gives CDR1 DFQATT, CDR2 SNEGSKA (reference sequence). This CDR3 has 12 residues. Trimming pared 3 bases from V and 2 bases from J, leaving 7 bases between. CDR3 sequence (DNA): TGCAGTGCTAGTGGCGGGCAAGAGACCCAGTACTTC. Its protein product is CSASGGQETQYF.